The source of this T cell receptor beta chain is a study of shared clonotypes between healthy human individuals. Turning to the study itself: The study enrolled a couple of women and three men aged 18 to 49.

Germline trimming cut 5 bases from V and 7 bases from J; bases unmatched to any gene: 12. Germline V CDR1 and CDR2: SEHNR, FQNEAQ (reference sequence). The CDR3 has 17 amino acids. Clones were read by immunoSEQ multiplex PCR, and TCRdb kept only the in-frame ones, dropping some. The profile shows about 700,000 clones, about 92% of them singletons. The naive CD8 subset, CD45RO-negative cells positively selected for CCR7, excluded terminally differentiated effector memory CD45RA+ cells. This chain links TRBV7-9 with TRBJ2-1; 12 nucleotides match TRBD2. This clonotype originated in a man aged 30 to 45 in good health. Sequenced: naive CD8+ T cells sorted from blood. CDR3 residues: CASSARRGGTSGNEQFF. The CDR3 nucleotides are TGTGCCAGCAGCGCCCGACGGGGGGGGACTAGCGGGAATGAGCAGTTCTTC.